This T cell receptor (beta chain) was retrieved from a study of T cell clonality in common variable immunodeficiency. Study-level points and caveats: CVID subjects had higher TCRbeta clonality than healthy controls, most marked in about a third.

Each donor provided about 5 to 9 ml of heparinized whole blood. This clone was seen repeatedly, ten times or more. Its target is not known. The read gets to within 3 residues of the CDR3 end, and the germline J gene fills in the rest. Equal genomic DNA amounts from CVID and control samples were sequenced. Method: immunoSEQ multiplex PCR; TCRdb's copy keeps in-frame clones and lacks some. Sampling found about 34,000 clones, none seen once. Germline V gene sequence: CDR1 SGHRS, CDR2 YFSETQ. Between the trimmed V and J ends, which lost 1 base and 0 bases, there was a span of 9 bases. The CDR3 is 15 residues long.

This clonotype originated in a person aged 18 to 70 in good health. The chain links TRBV5-1 to TRBJ2-3; D may be TRBD1 (5 bases). The sample was peripheral blood mononuclear cells. The CDR3 loop reads CASSLPQGSTDTQYF. The covered CDR3 bases are TGCGCCAGCAGCTTGCCCCAGGGAAGCACAGATACG.